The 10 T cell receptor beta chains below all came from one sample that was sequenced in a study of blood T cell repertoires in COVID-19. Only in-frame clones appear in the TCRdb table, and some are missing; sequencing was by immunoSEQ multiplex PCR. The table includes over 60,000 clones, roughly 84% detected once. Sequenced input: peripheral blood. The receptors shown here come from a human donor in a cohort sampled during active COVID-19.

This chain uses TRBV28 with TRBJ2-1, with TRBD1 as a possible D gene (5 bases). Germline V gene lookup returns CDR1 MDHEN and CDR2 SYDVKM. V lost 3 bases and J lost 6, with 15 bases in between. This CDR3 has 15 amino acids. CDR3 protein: CASSFLQGSTNEQFF. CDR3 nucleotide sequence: TGTGCCAGCAGTTTTCTCCAGGGATCTACCAATGAGCAGTTCTTC.

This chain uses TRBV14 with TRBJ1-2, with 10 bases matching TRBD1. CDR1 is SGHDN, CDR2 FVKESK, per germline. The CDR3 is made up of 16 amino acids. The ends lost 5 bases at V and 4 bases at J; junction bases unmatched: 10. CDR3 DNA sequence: TGTGCCAGCAGCTCCCACCCGGGACAGGGGTTCTATGGCTACACCTTC. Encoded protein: CASSSHPGQGFYGYTF.

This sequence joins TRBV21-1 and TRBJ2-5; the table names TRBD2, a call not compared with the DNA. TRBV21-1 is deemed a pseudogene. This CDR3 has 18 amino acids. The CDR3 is CASSKIQRTRKLQETQYF. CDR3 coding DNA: TGTGCCAGCAGCAAGATCCAGCGGACGCGAAAACTCCAAGAGACCCAGTACTTC.

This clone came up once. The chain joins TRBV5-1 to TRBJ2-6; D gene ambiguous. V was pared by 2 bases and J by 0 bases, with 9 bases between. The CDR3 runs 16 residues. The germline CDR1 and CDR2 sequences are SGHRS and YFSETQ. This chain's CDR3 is CASSFQEDSGANVLTF. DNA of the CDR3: TGCGCCAGCAGCTTTCAGGAAGACTCTGGGGCCAACGTCCTGACTTTC.

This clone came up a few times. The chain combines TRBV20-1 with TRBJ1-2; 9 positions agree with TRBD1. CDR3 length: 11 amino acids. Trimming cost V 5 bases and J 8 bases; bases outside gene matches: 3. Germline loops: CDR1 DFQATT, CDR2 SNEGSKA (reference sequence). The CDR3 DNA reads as TGCAGTGCTGAGGGACAGGGCGGCTACACCTTC. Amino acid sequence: CSAEGQGGYTF.

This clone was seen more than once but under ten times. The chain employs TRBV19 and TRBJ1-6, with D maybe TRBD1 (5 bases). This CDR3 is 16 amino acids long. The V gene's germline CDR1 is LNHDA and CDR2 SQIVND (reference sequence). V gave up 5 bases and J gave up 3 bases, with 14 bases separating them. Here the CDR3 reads CASSLVARDYNSPLHF. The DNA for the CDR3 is TGTGCCAGTAGTTTGGTGGCCAGGGACTATAATTCACCCCTCCACTTT.

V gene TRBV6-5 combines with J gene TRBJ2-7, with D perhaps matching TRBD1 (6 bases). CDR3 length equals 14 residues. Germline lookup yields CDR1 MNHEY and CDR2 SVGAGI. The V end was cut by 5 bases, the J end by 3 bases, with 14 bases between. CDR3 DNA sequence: TGTGCCAGCAGTACTCAGACAGGAAACTACGAGCAGTACTTC. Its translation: CASSTQTGNYEQYF.

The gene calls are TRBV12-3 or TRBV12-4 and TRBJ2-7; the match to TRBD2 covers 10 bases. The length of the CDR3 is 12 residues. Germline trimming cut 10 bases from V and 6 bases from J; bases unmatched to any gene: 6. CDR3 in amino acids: CATGLAEGEQYF. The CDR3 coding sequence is TGTGCCACTGGACTAGCGGAGGGCGAGCAGTACTTC.

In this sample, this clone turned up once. CDR3 nucleotides: TGCGCCAGCAGCTTGGCAGGGGGCCCCCAAGAGACCCAGTACTTC. Encoded protein: CASSLAGGPQETQYF. This sequence joins TRBV5-1 and TRBJ2-5; 8 bases agree with TRBD1. Germline V gives CDR1 SGHRS, CDR2 YFSETQ. The CDR3 contains 15 residues. V lost 0 bases and J lost 1; bases outside the gene matches: 2.

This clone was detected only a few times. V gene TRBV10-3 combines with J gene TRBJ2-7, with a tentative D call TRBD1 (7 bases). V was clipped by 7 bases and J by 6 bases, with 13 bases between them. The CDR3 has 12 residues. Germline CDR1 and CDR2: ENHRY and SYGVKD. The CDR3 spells CAINAGGPEQYF. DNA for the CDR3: TGTGCCATCAACGCAGGGGGGCCCGAGCAGTACTTC.